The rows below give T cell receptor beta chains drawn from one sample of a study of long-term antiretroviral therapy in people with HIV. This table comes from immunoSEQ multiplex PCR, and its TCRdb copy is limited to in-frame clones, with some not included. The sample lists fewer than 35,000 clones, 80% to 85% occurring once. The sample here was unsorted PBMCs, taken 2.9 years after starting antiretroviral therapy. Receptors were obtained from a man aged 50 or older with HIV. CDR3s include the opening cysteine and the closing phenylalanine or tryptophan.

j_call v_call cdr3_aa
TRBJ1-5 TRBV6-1 CASKYSNQPQHF
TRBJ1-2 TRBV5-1 CASSLASGNYGYTF
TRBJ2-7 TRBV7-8 CASSPIGRSYEQYF
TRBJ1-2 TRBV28 CASNWGGYGYTF
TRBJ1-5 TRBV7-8 CASSLAGQGRDQPQHF
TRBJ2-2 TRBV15 CATSRDAGGLTGELFF
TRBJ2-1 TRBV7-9 CASSLAFGQGPFLGEQFF
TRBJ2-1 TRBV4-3 CASSQDPSGDYNEQFF
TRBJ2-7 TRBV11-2 CASSLGGGLLHYEQYF
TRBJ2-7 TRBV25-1 CASSVSARGPYEQYF
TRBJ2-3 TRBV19 CASSTSSTDTQYF
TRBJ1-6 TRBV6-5 CASKASQGNKSPLHF
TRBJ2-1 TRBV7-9 CASRPTRDRVTREQFF
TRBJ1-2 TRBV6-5 CASTPTGTYGYTF
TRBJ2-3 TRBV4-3 CASSLGPNTDTQYF